The present T cell receptor (beta chain) was sequenced within a study of CD8+CD57+ T cells in acquired aplastic anemia. Study background: Sorting CD4+ and CD8+ cells gave DNA averaging around 3 ug.

V dropped 3 bases and J dropped 3; count of bases not matched to a gene: 11. Germline V gene sequence: CDR1 SGDLS, CDR2 YYNGEE. CDR3 size: 16 residues. The study's findings and limits: No significant difference in CD8+ Simpson's diversity was found between patients and controls.

Profiling that covered TCR beta VDJ and CDR3 relied on genomic DNA as its template. TCRdb fed the reads into MiXCR, producing one record per CDR3 protein. This sample yields 250,000 to 300,000 distinct CDR3 sequences, of which around 60% are seen a single time; less than 10% belongs to the top ten. This clonotype was found many times. The antigen is undetermined. V gene TRBV9 combines with J gene TRBJ1-1; the match to TRBD1 covers 7 bases. This clonotype originated in a human donor with severe aplastic anemia or a healthy control (not recorded which). Sample: sorted CD4+, CD8+, or CD8+CD57+ T cells (not recorded which) from PBMCs. This CDR3 reads CASSGTGQGPDTEAFF. The CDR3 nucleotides read TGTGCCAGCAGCGGGACAGGCCAGGGTCCGGACACTGAAGCTTTCTTT. Full variable domain (rest looked up from reference TRBV9 and TRBJ1-1): DSGVTQTPKHLITATGQRVTLRCSPRSGDLSVYWYQQSLDQGLQFLIQYYNGEERAKGNILERFSAQQFPDLHSELNLSSLELGDSALYFCASSGTGQGPDTEAFFGQGTRLTVV.